The present TCR beta chain was sequenced within a study of blood T cell repertoires in COVID-19. Study as a whole: Acute-phase and convalescent COVID-19 samples originated in the United States, Italy and Spain. PBMCs, B-cell-depleted T cells, or T cells provided the cDNA or gDNA that made up the material.

Per the original data handling: The assay estimated nucleated cells by amplifying reference gene primers. Produced via immunoSEQ multiplex PCR; TCRdb's table is partial and in-frame only. That table supplies the V and J calls and clone size; D and trimming were determined from the DNA. The table has around 120,000 clones, about four fifths seen once. The CDR3 is 13 residues long. CDR1 is LGHDT, CDR2 YNNKEL, per germline (reference sequence). The junction had 0 bases not matched to a gene; V was cut back by 4 bases and J by 1 base. Sequenced: peripheral blood. The chain has TRBV3-1 (or the pseudogene TRBV3-2) and TRBJ1-1; 7 bases line up with TRBD1. This receptor was identified in a man aged 40-49 years with active or convalescent COVID-19. The CDR3 sequence is CASSPGGNTEAFF. The CDR3 DNA reads as TGTGCCAGCAGCCCAGGGGGGAACACTGAAGCTTTCTTT.